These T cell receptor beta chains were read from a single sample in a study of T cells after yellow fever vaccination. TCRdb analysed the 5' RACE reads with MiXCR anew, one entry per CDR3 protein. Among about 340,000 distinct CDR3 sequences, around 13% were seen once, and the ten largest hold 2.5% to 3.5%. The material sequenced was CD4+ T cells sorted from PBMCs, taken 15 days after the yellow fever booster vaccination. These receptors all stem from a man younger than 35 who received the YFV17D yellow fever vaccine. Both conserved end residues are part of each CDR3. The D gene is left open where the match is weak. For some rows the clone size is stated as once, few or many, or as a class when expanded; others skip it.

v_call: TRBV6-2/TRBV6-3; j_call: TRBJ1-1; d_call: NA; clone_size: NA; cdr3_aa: CASGQAGEAFF; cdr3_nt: TGTGCCAGCGGGCAGGCTGGAGAAGCTTTCTTT
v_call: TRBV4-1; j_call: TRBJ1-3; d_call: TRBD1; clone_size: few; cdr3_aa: CASSQGMGQGAVSGNTIYF; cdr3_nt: TGCGCCAGCAGCCAAGGGATGGGACAGGGGGCCGTTTCTGGAAACACCATATATTTT
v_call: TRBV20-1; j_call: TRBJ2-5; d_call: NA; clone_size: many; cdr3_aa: CSARATSAGETQYF; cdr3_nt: TGCAGTGCTAGAGCCACATCAGCGGGAGAGACCCAGTACTTC
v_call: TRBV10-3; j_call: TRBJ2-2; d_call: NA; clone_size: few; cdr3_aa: CAISESKWGGRDTGELFF; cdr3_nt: TGTGCCATCAGTGAGTCGAAGTGGGGGGGGCGCGACACCGGGGAGCTGTTTTTT
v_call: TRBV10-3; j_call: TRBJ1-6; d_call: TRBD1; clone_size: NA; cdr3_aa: CAIMGTGSPLHF; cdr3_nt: TGTGCCATCATGGGGACAGGATCACCCCTCCACTTT
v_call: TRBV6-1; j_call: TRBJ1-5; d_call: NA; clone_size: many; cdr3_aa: CASRDLDKGYYGNQPQHF; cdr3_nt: TGTGCCAGCAGGGACCTGGACAAGGGCTATTATGGCAATCAGCCCCAGCATTTT
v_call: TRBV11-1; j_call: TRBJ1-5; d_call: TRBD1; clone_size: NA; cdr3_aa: CASRGTGSGQPQHF; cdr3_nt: TGTGCCAGCAGAGGGACAGGGTCGGGGCAGCCCCAGCATTTT
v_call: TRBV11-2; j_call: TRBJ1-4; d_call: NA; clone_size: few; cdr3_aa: CASSLGRAGEGEKLFF; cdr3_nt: TGTGCCAGCAGCTTAGGGCGGGCAGGGGAGGGTGAAAAACTGTTTTTT
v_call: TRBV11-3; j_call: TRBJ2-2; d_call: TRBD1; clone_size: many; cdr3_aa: CASSLDYGTGYTGELFF; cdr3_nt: TGTGCCAGCAGCTTAGACTACGGGACAGGGTACACCGGGGAGCTGTTTTTT
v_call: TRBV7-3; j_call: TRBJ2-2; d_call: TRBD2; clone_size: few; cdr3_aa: CASRVLAGNTGELFF; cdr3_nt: TGTGCCAGCAGGGTACTAGCGGGGAACACCGGGGAGCTGTTTTTT
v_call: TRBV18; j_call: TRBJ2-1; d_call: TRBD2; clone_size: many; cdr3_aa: CASSPGLAGNYNEQFF; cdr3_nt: TGTGCCAGCTCACCTGGACTAGCGGGGAACTACAATGAGCAGTTCTTC
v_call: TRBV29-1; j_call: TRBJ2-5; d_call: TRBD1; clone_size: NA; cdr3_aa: CSAGGDRGLETQYF; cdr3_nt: TGCAGCGCTGGGGGGGACAGGGGGCTTGAGACCCAGTACTTC
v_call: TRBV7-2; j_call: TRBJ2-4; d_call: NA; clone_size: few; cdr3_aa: CASSASGAIQYF; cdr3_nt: TGTGCCAGCAGCGCTTCCGGGGCAATCCAGTACTTC
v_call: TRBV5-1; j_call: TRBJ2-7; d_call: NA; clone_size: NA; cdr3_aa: CASSLARGAYEQYF; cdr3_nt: TGCGCCAGCAGCTTGGCGAGGGGGGCCTACGAGCAGTACTTC
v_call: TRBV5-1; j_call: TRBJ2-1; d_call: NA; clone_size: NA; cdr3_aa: CASSSDGLSYNEQFF; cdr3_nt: TGCGCCAGCAGCTCAGACGGTCTCTCCTACAATGAGCAGTTCTTC
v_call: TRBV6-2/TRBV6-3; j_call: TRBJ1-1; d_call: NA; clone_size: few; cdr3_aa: CASTDGGYTEAFF; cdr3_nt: TGTGCCAGCACCGACGGGGGGTACACTGAAGCTTTCTTT
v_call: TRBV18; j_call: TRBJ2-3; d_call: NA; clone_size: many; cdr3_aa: CASSPSTDTQYF; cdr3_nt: TGTGCCAGCAGTCCCAGCACAGATACGCAGTATTTT
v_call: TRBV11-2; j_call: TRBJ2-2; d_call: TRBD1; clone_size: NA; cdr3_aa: CASRGTGGKTGELFF; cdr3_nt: TGTGCCAGCAGGGGCACAGGGGGCAAGACCGGGGAGCTGTTTTTT
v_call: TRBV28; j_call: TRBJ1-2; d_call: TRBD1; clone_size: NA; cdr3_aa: CANHTGDYGYTF; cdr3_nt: TGTGCCAATCATACAGGGGACTATGGCTACACCTTC
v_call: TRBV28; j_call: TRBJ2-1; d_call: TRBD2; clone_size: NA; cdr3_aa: CASSTGGQSYNEQFF; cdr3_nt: TGTGCCAGCAGCACGGGGGGGCAGTCCTACAATGAGCAGTTCTTC
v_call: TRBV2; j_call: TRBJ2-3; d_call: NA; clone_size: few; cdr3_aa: CASSEAGQGADTQYF; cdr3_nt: TGTGCCAGCAGTGAAGCGGGCCAGGGCGCGGATACGCAGTATTTT
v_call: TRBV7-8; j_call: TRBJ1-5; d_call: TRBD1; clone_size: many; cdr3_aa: CASSSDRDQPQHF; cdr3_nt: TGTGCCAGCAGCTCAGACAGGGATCAGCCCCAGCATTTT
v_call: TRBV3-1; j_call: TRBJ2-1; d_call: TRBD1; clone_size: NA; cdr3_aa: CASSLLDRGNNEQFF; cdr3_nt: TGTGCCAGCAGCCTCCTGGACAGGGGCAACAATGAGCAGTTCTTC
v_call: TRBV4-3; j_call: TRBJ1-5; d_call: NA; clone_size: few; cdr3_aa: CASSQGGGGQPQHF; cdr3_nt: TGCGCCAGCAGCCAAGGAGGGGGAGGACAGCCCCAGCATTTT
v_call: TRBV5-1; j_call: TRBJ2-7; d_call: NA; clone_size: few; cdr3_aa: CASSADYEQYF; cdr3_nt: TGCGCCAGCAGCGCAGACTACGAGCAGTACTTC
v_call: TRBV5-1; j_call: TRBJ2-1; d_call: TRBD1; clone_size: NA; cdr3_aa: CASSLGVTGGNEQFF; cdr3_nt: TGCGCCAGCAGCTTGGGGGTTACAGGGGGAAATGAGCAGTTCTTC
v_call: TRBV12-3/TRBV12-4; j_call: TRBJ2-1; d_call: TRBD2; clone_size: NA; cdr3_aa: CASSLGGGAVEQFF; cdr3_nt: TGTGCCAGCAGTTTGGGCGGGGGGGCCGTTGAGCAGTTCTTC
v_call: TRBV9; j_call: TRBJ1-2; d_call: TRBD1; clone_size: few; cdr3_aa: CASSPRTGGYYGYTF; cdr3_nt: TGTGCCAGCAGCCCCCGGACAGGGGGGTACTATGGCTACACCTTC
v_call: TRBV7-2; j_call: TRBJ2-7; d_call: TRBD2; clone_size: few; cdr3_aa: CASGGGNKYEQYF; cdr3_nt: TGTGCCAGCGGCGGGGGGAATAAGTACGAGCAGTACTTC
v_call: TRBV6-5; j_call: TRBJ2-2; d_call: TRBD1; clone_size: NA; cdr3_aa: CASIDRGRGTGELFF; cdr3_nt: TGTGCCAGCATTGACAGGGGGCGCGGCACCGGGGAGCTGTTTTTT
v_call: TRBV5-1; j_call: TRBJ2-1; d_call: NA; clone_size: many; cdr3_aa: CASSGRISGYNEQFF; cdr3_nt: TGCGCCAGCAGTGGTAGGATTAGCGGATACAATGAGCAGTTCTTC
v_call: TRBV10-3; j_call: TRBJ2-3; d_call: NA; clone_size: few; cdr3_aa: CAISESRADTQYF; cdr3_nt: TGTGCCATCAGTGAGTCGCGGGCAGATACGCAGTATTTT
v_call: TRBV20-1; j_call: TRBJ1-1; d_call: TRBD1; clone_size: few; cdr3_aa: CSALDRGAEAFF; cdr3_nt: TGCAGTGCTTTAGACAGGGGGGCTGAAGCTTTCTTT
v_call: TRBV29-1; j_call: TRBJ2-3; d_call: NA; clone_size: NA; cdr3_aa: CSVETGQAGGDTQYF; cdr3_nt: TGCAGCGTTGAGACCGGACAGGCCGGGGGAGATACGCAGTATTTT
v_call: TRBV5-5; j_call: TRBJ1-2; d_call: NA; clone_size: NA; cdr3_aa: CASSLEGYDGYTF; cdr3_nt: TGTGCCAGCAGCTTGGAAGGATACGATGGCTACACCTTC
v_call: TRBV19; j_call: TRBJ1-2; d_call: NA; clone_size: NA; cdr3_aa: CASSGVVGFRYGYTF; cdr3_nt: TGTGCCAGTTCCGGCGTAGTTGGGTTTCGTTATGGCTACACCTTC
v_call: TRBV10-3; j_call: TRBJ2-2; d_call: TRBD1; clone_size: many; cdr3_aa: CAIRRQGATGELFF; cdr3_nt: TGTGCCATCAGAAGACAGGGTGCCACCGGGGAGCTGTTTTTT
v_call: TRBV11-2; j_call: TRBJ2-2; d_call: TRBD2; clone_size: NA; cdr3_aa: CASSQGGIAGGELFF; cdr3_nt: TGTGCCAGCAGTCAAGGCGGAATAGCGGGCGGGGAGCTGTTTTTT